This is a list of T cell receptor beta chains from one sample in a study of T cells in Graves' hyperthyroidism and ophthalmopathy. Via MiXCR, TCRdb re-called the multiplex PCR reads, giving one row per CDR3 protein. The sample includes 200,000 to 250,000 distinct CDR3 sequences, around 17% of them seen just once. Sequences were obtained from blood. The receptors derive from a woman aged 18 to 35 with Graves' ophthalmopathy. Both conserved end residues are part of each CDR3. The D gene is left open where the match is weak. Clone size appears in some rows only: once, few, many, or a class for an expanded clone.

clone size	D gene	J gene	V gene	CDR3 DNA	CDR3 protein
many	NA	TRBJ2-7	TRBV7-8	TGTGCCAGCAGCTTAGCGGCCTCCTACGAGCAGTACTTC	CASSLAASYEQYF
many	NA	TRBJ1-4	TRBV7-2	TGTGCCAGCAGCTCCCTAGTTACAGGGTCCCCAACTAATGAAAAACTGTTTTTT	CASSSLVTGSPTNEKLFF
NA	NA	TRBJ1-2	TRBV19	TGTGCCAGCACAGGGCCTGGCTACACCTTC	CASTGPGYTF
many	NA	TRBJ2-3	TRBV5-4	TGTGCCAGCAGCTTTAGCAAATCGGCAGTAGGTTATACAGATACGCAGTATTTT	CASSFSKSAVGYTDTQYF
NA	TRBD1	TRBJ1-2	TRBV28	TGTGCCAGCAGTTTGCCCGGGACAGGGAATGGCTACACCTTC	CASSLPGTGNGYTF
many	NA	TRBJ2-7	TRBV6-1	TGTGCCAGCAGCCATTACCCTGAGTACGAGCAGTACTTC	CASSHYPEYEQYF
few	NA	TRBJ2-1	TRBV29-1	TGCAGCGTTGAAGACCGCCGACGGACCTACAATGAGCAGTTCTTC	CSVEDRRRTYNEQFF
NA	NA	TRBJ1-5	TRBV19	TGTGCCAGTAGTCTGGACGGGACGAAGCCCCAGCATTTT	CASSLDGTKPQHF
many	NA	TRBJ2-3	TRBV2	TGTGCCAGCAGTGAAAACCGGGCAGATACGCAGTATTTT	CASSENRADTQYF
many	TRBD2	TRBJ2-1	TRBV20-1	TGCAGTGCTGGGAGAGCGGGGGGGCCGGGGAATGAGCAGTTCTTC	CSAGRAGGPGNEQFF
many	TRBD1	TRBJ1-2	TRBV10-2	TGCGCCAGCAGTGAGCCCGGACAGGGGATCTATGGCTACACCTTC	CASSEPGQGIYGYTF
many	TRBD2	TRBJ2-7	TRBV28	TGTGCCAGCAGGATAACCGGGACTAACCACTACGAGCAGTACTTC	CASRITGTNHYEQYF
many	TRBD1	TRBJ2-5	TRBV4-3	TGCGCCAGCAGCCAAGATCGGGACAGGCAAGAGACCCAGTACTTC	CASSQDRDRQETQYF
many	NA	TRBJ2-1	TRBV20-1	TGCAGTGCTAGTTCCGACAGCCATGAGCAGTTCTTC	CSASSDSHEQFF
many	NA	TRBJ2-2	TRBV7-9	TGTGCCAGCAGCCCCGTGCGGGGAAATAGTGAGCTGTTTTTT	CASSPVRGNSELFF
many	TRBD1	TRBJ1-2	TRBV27	TGTGCCAGCAGTTTTGACAGGGGTGTATCCAACTATGGCTACACCTTC	CASSFDRGVSNYGYTF
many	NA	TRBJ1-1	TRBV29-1	TGCAGCGTTGAGAAGAGGGGGGAAGCTTTCTTT	CSVEKRGEAFF